This TCR beta chain was retrieved from a study of identical twins (TCRdb year 2016). With regard to the full study: To test whether fetal clonotypes persist, the study used deep sequencing on TCR alpha and beta repertoires from monozygotic twins, unrelated adults of various ages, and cord blood. To rule out contamination, replicate twin experiments were performed at different times with different library preparation protocols.

Library construction relied on 5' RACE. Sequencing was performed on an Illumina HiSeq 2000. A universal primer binding site was introduced by template switching, and a unique molecular identifier was present in the final cDNA, enabling accurate counting of TCR cDNA molecules. First-strand cDNA for TCR alpha and beta chains was synthesized from specific primers in the conserved constant-segment region. To control for contamination, every cDNA library carried two barcodes: a SMART-Mk sample barcode plus Illumina barcodes. TruSeq adapter sequences, together with Illumina sample barcodes, were added in two successive PCR steps. TCR alpha and beta cDNA libraries were sequenced on the Illumina HiSeq platform with custom primers. Processing in the source paper ran as follows. Raw reads were processed with MiGEC to extract unique molecular identifiers, and MiXCR was used to determine CDR3 positions. Recombination models were inferred per individual with the repgenHMM and IGoR tools using an EM algorithm. The tcR package in R was used for shared clonotype analysis, with sharing normalized by the product of cloneset sizes. To study raw recombination without the effects of thymic and clonal selection, out-of-frame nonproductive sequences were analyzed. In TCRdb, the public reads were trimmed at Q25 with fastp and aligned with MiXCR, with productive beta chains retained. All rows with the same CDR3 protein become a single entry with the most common DNA and genes. V and J calls and clone size were set by TCRdb, not the authors. This sample holds 250,000 to 350,000 distinct CDR3 sequences; roughly 8.6% were observed only once. The top ten hold approximately 7% of the sample.

As regards this clonotype: Its specific antigen is unknown. Qualities for individual bases were not recorded, and no much larger clone is one base off.

The paper's findings and limits, for the study overall: Out-of-frame TCR alpha sequences shared between twins showed an excess of low generation-probability sequences compared with coincidental sharing between unrelated individuals. Recombination models systematically underestimated out-of-frame TCR alpha sharing in monozygotic twins but agreed with sharing between unrelated individuals. Zero-insertion analyses could be partly confounded by invariant T cells such as MAIT and iNKT, although diverse VJ usage argued against such confounding for most clonotypes. Conclusions relied on cross-sectional statistical analysis, since the same donors could not be followed over many years. Excess twin sharing in beta out-of-frame sequences was weaker because fewer shared sequences lowered the signal-to-noise ratio. Fewer insertions were carried by abundant cord blood beta clonotypes; a weaker similar trend was observed in young adult naive repertoires, while no such trend was observed in memory repertoires.

Every donor in the study was a healthy Caucasian. The twin cohort consisted of three pairs of female monozygotic twins, all aged roughly 18 to 29 years. Positive isolation kits from Invitrogen were used to isolate the CD4+ and CD8+ T cell populations. The germline V gene (reference sequence) provides CDR1 DFQATT and CDR2 SNEGSKA. Here V drops 4 bases and J drops 5 bases, and the junction holds 6 bases not matched to any gene. The CDR3 spans 14 residues, from the cysteine through the phenylalanine. Only CDR3 DNA remains: 42 bases, in frame from the first base. This sample also belongs to another study, concerning yellow fever vaccine responses in identical twins. Per the second study: The authors reported that the T cell response to vaccination in identical twins appeared partly convergent and partly personalized. In the study, vaccine-responding T cell clones were precisely tracked in identical twins.

In this chain, TRBV20-1 is recombined with TRBJ2-2, and TRBD1 aligns with 8 junction nucleotides. The source is a woman aged 18-29 years in good health. Input material: CD8+ T cells sorted from blood. CDR3 protein: CSATRQGRTGELFF. The nucleotide sequence is given as TGCAGTGCTACCCGACAGGGGAGGACCGGGGAGCTGTTTTTT.